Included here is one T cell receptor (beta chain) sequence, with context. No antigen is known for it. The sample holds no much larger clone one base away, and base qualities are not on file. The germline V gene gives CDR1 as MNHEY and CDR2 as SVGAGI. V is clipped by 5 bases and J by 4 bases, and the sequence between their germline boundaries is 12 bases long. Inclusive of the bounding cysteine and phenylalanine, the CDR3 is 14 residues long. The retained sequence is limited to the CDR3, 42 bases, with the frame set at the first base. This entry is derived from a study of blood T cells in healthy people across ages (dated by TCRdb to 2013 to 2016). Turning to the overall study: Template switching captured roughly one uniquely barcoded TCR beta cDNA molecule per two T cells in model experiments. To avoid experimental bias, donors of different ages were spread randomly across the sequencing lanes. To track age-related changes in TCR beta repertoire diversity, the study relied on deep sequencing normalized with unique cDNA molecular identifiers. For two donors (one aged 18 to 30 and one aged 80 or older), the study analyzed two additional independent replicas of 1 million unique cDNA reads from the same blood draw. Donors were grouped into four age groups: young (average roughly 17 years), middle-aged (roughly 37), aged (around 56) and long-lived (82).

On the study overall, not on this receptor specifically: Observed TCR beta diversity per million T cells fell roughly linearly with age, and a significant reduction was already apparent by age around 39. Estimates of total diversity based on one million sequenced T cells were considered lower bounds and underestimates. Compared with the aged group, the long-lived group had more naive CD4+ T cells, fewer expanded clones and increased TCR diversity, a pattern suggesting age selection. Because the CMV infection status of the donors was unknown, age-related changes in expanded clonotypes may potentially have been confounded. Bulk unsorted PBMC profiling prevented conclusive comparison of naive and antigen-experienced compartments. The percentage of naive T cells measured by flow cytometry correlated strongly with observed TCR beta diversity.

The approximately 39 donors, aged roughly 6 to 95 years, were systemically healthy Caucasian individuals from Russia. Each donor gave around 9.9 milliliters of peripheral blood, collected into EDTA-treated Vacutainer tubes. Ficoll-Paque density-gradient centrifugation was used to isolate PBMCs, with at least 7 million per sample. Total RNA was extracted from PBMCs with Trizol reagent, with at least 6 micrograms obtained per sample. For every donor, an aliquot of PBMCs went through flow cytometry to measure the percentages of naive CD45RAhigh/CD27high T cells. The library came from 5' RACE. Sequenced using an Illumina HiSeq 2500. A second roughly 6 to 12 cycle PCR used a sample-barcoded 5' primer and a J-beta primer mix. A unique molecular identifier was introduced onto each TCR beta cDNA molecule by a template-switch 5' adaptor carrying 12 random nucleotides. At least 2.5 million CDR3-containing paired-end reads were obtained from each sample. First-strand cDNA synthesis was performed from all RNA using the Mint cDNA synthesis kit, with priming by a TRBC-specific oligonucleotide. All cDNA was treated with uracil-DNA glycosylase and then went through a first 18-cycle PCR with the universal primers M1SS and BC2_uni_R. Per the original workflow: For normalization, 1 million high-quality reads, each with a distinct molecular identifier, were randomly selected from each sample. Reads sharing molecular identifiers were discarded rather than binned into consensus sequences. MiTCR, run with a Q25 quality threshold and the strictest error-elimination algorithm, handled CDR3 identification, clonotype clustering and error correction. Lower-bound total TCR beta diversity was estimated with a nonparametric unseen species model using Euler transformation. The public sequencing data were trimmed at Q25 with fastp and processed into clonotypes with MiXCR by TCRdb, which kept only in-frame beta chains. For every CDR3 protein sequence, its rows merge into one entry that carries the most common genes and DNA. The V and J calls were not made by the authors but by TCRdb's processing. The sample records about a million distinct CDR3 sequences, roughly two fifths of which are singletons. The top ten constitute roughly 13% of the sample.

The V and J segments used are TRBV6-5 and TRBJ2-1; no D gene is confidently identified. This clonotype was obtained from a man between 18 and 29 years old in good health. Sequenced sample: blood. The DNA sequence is TGTGCCAGCAGTAACGGACGGGTTTACAATGAGCAGTTCTTC. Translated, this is CASSNGRVYNEQFF.